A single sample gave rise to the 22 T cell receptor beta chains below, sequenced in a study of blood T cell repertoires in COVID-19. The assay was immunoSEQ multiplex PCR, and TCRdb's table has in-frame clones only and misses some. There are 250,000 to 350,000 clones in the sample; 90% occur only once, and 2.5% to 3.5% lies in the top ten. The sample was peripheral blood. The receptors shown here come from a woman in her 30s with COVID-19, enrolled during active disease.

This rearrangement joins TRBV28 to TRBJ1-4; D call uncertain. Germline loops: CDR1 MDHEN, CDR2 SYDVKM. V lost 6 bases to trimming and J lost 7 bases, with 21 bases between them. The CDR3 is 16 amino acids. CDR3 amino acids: CASSPIQARTGEKLFF. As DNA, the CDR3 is TGTGCCAGCAGCCCTATACAAGCCCGCACGGGTGAAAAACTGTTTTTT.

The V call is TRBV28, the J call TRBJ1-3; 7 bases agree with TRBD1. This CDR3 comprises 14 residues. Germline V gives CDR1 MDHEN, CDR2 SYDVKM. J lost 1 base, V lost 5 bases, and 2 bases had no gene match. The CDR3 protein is CASSEQGSGNTIYF. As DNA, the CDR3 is TGTGCCAGCAGTGAACAGGGGTCTGGAAACACCATATATTTT.

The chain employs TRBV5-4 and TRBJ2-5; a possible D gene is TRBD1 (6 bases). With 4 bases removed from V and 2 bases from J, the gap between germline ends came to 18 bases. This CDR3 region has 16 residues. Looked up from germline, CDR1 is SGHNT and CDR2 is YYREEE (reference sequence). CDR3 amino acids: CASSPKDRILQETQYF. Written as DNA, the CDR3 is TGTGCCAGCAGCCCTAAGGACAGAATCCTACAAGAGACCCAGTACTTC.

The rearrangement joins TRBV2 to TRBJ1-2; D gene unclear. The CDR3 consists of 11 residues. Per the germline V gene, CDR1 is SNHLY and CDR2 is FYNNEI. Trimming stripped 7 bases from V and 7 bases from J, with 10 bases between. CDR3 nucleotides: TGTGCCAGCAACGGCGGTGGTGGCTACACCTTC. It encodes CASNGGGGYTF.

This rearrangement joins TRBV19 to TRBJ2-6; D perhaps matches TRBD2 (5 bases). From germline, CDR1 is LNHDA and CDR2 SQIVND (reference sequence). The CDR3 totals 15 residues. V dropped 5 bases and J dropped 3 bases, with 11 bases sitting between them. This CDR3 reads CASSPRGFGANVLTF. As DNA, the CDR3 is TGTGCCAGTAGTCCCCGGGGTTTTGGGGCCAACGTCCTGACTTTC.

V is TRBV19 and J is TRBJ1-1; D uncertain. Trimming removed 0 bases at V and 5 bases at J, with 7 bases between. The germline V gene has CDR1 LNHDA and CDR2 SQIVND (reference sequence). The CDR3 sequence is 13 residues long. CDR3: CASSIERGTEAFF. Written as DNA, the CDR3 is TGTGCCAGTAGTATAGAGCGAGGGACTGAAGCTTTCTTT.

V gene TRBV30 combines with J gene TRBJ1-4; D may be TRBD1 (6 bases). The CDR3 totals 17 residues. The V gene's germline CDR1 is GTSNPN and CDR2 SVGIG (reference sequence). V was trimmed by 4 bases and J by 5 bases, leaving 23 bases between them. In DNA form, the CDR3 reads TGTGCCTGGACTCCCGAGGGGGTAGGGCGACTCAATGAAAAACTGTTTTTT. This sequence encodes CAWTPEGVGRLNEKLFF. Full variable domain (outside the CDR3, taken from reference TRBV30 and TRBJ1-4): SQTIHQWPATLVQPVGSPLSLECTVEGTSNPNLYWYRQAAGRGLQLLFYSVGIGQISSEVPQNLSASRPQDRQFILSSKKLLLSDSGFYLCAWTPEGVGRLNEKLFFGSGTQLSVL.

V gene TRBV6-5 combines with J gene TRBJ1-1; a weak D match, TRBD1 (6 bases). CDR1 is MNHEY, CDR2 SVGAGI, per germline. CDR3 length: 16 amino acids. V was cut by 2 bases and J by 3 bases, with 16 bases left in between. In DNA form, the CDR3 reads TGTGCCAGCAGTTACAGGGACACCCCGTTGTACACTGAAGCTTTCTTT. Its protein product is CASSYRDTPLYTEAFF.

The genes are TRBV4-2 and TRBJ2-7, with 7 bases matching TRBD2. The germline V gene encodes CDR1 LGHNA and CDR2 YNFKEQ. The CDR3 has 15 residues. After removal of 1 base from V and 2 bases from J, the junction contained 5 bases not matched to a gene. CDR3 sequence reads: CASSQGRGGTYEQYF. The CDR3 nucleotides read TGTGCCAGCAGCCAAGGCCGGGGAGGGACCTACGAGCAGTACTTC.

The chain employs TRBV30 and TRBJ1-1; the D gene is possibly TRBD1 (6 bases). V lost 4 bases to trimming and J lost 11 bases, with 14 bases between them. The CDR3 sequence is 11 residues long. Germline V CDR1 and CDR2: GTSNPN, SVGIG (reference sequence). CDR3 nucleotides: TGTGCCTGGAACGGGGGGGCGGCGGCTTTCTTT. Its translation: CAWNGGAAAFF.

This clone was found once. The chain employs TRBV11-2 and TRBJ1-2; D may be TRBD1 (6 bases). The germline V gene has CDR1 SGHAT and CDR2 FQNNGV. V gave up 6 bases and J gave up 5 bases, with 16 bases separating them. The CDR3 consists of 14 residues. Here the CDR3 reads CASRDSLLDYGYTF. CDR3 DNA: TGTGCCAGCAGGGACAGCCTCCTCGATTATGGCTACACCTTC.

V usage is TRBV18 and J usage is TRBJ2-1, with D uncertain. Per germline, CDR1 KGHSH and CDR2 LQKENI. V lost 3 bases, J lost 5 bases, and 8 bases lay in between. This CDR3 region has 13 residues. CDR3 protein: CASSPPSHNEQFF. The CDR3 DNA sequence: TGTGCCAGCTCACCTCCTTCCCACAATGAGCAGTTCTTC.

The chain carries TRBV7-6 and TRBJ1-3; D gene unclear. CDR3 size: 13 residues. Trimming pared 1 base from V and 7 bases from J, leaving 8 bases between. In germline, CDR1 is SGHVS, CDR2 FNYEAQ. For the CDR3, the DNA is TGTGCCAGCAGCTTAGAGCCGTCGAACACCATATATTTT. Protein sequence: CASSLEPSNTIYF. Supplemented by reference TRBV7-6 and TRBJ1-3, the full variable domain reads GAGVSQSPRYKVTKRGQDVALRCDPISGHVSLYWYRQALGQGPEFLTYFNYEAQQDKSGLPNDRFSAERPEGSISTLTIQRTEQRDSAMYRCASSLEPSNTIYFGEGSWLTVV.

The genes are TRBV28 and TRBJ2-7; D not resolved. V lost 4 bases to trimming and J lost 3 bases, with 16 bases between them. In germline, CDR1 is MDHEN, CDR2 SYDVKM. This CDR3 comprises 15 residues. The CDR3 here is CASSSQLRSYYEQYF. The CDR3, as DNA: TGTGCCAGCAGTTCGCAACTTCGGTCATACTACGAGCAGTACTTC.

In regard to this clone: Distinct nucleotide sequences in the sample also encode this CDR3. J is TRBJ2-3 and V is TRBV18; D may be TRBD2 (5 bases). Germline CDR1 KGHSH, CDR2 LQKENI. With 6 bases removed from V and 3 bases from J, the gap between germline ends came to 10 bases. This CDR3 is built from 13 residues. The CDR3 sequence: CASSRTATDTQYF. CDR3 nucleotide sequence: TGTGCCAGCTCGCGGACTGCAACAGATACGCAGTATTTT.

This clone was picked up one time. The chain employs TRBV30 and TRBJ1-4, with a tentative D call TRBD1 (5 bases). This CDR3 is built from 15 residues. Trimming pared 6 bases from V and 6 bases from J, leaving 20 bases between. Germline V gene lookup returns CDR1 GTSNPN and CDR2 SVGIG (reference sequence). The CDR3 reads CACPKEGRAYEKLFF. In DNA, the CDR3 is TGTGCCTGTCCAAAGGAAGGCAGGGCCTATGAAAAACTGTTTTTT.

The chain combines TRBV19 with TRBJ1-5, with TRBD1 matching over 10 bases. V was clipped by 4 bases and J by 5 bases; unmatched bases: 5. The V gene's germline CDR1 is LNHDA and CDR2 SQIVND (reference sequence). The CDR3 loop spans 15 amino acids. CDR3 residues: CASSTDRGGDQPQHF. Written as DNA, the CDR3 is TGTGCCAGTAGTACGGACAGGGGGGGAGATCAGCCCCAGCATTTT.

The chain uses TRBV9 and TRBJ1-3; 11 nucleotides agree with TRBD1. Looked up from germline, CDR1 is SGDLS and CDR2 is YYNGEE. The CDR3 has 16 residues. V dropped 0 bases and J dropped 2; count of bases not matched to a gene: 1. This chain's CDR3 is CASSVGGQGAGNTIYF. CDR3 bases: TGTGCCAGCAGCGTAGGGGGACAGGGGGCTGGAAACACCATATATTTT.

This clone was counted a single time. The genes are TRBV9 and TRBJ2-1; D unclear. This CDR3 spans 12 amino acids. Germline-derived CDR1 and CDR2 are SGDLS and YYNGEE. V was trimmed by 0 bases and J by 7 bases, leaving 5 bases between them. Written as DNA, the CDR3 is TGTGCCAGCAGCGTAGTTAGAAATGAGCAGTTCTTC. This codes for CASSVVRNEQFF.

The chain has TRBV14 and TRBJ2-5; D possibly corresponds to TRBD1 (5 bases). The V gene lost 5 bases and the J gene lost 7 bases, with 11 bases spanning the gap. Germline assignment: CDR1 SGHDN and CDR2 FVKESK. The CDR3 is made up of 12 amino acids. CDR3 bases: TGTGCCAGCAGCTTGACAGTACCGACCCAGTACTTC. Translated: CASSLTVPTQYF.

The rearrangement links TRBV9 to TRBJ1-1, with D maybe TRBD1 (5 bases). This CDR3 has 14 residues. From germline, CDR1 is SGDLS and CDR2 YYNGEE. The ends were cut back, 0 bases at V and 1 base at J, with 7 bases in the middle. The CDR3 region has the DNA TGTGCCAGCAGCGTAGTTGGGGCGAACACTGAAGCTTTCTTT. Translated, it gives CASSVVGANTEAFF.

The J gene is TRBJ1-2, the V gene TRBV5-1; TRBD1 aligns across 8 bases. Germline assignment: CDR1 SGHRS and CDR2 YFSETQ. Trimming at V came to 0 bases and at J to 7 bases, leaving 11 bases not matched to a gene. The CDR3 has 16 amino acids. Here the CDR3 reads CASSLGVQGATGGYTF. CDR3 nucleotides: TGCGCCAGCAGCTTGGGAGTGCAGGGGGCAACCGGTGGCTACACCTTC.